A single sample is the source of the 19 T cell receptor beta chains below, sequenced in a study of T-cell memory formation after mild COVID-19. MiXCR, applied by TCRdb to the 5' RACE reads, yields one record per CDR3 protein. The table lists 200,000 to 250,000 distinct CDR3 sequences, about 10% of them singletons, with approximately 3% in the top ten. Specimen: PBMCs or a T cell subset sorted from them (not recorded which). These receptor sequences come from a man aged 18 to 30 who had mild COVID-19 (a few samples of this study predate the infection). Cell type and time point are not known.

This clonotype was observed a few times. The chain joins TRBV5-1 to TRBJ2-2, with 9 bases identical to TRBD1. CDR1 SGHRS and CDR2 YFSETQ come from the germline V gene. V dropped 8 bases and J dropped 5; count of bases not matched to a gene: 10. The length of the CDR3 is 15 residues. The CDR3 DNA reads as TGCGCCAGTCGAGCGGGGACAGGGAGGACCGGGGAGCTGTTTTTT. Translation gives CASRAGTGRTGELFF.

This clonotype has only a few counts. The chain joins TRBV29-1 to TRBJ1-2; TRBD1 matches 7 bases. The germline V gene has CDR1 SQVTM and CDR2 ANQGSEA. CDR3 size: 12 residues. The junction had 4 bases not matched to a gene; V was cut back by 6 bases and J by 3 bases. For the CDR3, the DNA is TGCAGCGTCCGACAGGGTGACTATGGCTACACCTTC. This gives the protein CSVRQGDYGYTF.

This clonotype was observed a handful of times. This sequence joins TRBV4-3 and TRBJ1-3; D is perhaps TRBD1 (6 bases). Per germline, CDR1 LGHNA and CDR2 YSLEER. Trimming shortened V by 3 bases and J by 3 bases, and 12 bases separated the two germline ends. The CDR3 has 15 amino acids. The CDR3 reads CASSHLQGGGNTIYF. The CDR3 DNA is TGCGCCAGCAGCCATCTACAGGGTGGTGGAAACACCATATATTTT.

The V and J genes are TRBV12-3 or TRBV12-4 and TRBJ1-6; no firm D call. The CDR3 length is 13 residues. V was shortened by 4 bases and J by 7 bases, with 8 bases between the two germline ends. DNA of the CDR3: TGTGCCAGCAGTTGGTTCGGGAATTCACCCCTCCACTTT. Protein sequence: CASSWFGNSPLHF.

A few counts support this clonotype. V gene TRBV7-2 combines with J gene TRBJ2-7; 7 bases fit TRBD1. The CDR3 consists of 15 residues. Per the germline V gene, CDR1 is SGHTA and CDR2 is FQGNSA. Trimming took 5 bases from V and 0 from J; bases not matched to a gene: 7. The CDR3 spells CASSTGQATSYEQYF. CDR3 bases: TGTGCCAGCAGCACCGGACAGGCCACCTCCTACGAGCAGTACTTC.

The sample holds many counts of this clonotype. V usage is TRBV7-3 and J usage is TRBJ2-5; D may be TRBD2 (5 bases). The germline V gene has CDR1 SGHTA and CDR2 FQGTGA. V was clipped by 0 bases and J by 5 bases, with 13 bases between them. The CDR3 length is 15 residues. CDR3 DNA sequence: TGTGCCAGCAGCTTAACCTCCACAACGGGGGAGACCCAGTACTTC. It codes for CASSLTSTTGETQYF. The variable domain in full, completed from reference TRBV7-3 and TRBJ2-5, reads GAGVSQTPSNKVTEKGKYVELRCDPISGHTALYWYRQSLGQGPEFLIYFQGTGAADDSGLPNDRFFAVRPEGSVSTLKIQRTERGDSAVYLCASSLTSTTGETQYFGPGTRLLVL.

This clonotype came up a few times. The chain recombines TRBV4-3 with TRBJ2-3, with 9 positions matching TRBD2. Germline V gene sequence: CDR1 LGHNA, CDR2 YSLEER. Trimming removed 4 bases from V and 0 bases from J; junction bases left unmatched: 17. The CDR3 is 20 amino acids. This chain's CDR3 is CASSPILGRGGEGSTDTQYF. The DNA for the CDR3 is TGCGCCAGCAGCCCCATATTAGGGCGGGGGGGCGAGGGTAGCACAGATACGCAGTATTTT.

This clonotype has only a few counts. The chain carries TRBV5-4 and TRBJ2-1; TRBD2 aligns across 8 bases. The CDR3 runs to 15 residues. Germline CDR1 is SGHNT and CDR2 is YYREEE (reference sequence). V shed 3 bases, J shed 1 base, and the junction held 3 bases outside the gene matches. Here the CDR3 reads CASSSVAGSYNEQFF. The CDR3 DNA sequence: TGTGCCAGCAGCTCAGTAGCGGGGTCCTACAATGAGCAGTTCTTC.

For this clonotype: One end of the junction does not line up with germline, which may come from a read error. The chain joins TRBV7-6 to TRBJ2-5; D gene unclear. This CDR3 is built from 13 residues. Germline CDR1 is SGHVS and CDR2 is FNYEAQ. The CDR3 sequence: CASSLVSQETKYF. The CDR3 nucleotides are TGTGCCAGCAGCTTAGTCAGCCAAGAGACCAAGTACTTC.

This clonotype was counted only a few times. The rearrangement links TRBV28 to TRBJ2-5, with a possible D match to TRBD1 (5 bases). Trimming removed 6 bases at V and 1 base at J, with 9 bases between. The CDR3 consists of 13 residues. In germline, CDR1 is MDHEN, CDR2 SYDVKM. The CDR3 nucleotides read TGTGCCAGCAGGCCCCAGGGCCAAGAGACCCAGTACTTC. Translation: CASRPQGQETQYF.

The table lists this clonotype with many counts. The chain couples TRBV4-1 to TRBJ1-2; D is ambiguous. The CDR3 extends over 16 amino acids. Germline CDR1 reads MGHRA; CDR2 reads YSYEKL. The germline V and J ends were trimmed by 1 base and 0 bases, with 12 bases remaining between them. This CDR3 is CASSQGGLPTNYGYTF. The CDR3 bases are TGCGCCAGCAGCCAAGGGGGTCTCCCTACTAACTATGGCTACACCTTC.

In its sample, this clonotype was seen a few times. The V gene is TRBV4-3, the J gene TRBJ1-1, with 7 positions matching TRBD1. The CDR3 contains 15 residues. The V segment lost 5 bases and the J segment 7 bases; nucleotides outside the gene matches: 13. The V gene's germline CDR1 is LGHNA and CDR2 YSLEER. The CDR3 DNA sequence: TGCGCCAGCAGCTTCGAATTAAACAGGGGAAATGAAGCTTTCTTT. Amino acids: CASSFELNRGNEAFF.

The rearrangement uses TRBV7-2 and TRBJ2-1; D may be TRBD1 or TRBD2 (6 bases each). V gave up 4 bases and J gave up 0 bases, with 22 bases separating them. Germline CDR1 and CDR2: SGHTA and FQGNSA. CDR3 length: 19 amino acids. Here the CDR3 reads CASSSPVRGPGNSYNEQFF. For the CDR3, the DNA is TGTGCCAGCAGCTCCCCGGTCCGGGGGCCTGGAAACTCCTACAATGAGCAGTTCTTC.

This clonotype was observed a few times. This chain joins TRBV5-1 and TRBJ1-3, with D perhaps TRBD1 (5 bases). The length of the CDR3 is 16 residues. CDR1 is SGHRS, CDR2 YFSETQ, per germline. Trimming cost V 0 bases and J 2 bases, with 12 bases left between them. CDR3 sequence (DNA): TGCGCCAGCAGCTTGGGGGACGGAGATCCTGGAAACACCATATATTTT. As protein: CASSLGDGDPGNTIYF.

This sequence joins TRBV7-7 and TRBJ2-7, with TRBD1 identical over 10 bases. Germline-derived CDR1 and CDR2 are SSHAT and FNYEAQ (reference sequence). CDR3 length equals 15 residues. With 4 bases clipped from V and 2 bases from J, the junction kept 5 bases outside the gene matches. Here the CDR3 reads CASSSGTGVPYEQYF. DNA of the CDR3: TGTGCCAGCAGCTCCGGGACAGGGGTCCCCTACGAGCAGTACTTC.

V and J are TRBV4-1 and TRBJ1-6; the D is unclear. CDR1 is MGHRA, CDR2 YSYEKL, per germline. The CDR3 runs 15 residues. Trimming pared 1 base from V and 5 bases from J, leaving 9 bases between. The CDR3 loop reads CASSQVPQDNSPLHF. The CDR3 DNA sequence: TGCGCCAGCAGCCAAGTCCCACAAGATAATTCACCCCTCCACTTT.

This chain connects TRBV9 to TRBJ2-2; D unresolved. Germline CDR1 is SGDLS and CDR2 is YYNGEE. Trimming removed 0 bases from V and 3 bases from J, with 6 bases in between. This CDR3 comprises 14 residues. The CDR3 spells CASSVDKDTGELFF. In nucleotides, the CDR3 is TGTGCCAGCAGCGTAGATAAAGACACCGGGGAGCTGTTTTTT.

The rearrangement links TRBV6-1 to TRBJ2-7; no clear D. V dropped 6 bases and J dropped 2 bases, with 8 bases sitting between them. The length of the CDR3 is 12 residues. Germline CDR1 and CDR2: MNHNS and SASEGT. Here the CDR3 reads CASRETTYEQYV. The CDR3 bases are TGTGCCAGCAGGGAAACTACCTACGAGCAGTACGTC.

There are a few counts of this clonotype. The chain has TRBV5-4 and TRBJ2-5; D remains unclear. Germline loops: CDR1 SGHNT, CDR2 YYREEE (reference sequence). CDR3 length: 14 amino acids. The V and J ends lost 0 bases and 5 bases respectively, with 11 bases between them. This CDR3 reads CASSLAGRRETQYF. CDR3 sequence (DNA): TGTGCCAGCAGCTTGGCCGGGCGAAGGGAGACCCAGTACTTC.